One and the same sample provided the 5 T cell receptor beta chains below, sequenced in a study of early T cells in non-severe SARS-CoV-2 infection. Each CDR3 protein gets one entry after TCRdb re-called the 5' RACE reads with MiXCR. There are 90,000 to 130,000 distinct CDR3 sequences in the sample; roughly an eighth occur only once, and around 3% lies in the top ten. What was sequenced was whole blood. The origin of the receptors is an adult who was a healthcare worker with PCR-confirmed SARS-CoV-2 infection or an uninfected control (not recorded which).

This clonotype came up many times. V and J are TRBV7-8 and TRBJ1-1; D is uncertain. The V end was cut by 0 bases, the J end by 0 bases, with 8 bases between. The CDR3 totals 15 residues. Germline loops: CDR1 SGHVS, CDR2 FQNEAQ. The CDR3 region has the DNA TGTGCCAGCAGCTTAGCGCCACAGATGAACACTGAAGCTTTCTTT. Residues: CASSLAPQMNTEAFF.

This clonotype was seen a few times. CDR3 in DNA: TGTGCCAGCAGAGCTCCGGGTTTAAGTCAGCCCCAGCATTTT. The encoded protein is CASRAPGLSQPQHF. This chain links TRBV28 with TRBJ1-5; D is unresolved. Between the trimmed V and J ends, which lost 6 bases and 6 bases, there was a span of 15 bases. This CDR3 contains 14 residues. From germline, CDR1 is MDHEN and CDR2 SYDVKM. The variable domain in full, completed from reference TRBV28 and TRBJ1-5, reads DVKVTQSSRYLVKRTGEKVFLECVQDMDHENMFWYRQDPGLGLRLIYFSYDVKMKEKGDIPEGYSVSREKKERFSLILESASTNQTSMYLCASRAPGLSQPQHFGDGTRLSIL.

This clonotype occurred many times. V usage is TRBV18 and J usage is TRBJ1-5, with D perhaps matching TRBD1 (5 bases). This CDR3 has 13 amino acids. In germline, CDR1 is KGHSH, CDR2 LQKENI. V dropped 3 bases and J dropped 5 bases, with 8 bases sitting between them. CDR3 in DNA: TGTGCCAGCTCACCTCAGGGAGATCAGCCCCAGCATTTT. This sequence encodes CASSPQGDQPQHF.

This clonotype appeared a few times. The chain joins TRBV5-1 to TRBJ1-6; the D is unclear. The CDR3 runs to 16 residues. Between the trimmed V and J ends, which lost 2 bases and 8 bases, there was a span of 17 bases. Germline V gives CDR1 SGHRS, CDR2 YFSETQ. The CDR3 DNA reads TGCGCCAGCAGCTTTCGCCCACACGAGCCCTATTCACCCCTCCACTTT. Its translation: CASSFRPHEPYSPLHF.

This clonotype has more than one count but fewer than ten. The CDR3 protein is CASSFGSNSNQPQHF. CDR3 nucleotide sequence: TGTGCCAGCAGTTTCGGCAGCAATAGCAATCAGCCCCAGCATTTT. The chain is built from TRBV12-3 or TRBV12-4 and TRBJ1-5; D is undetermined. This CDR3 comprises 15 residues. Trimming removed 3 bases from V and 0 bases from J, with 9 bases in between.